A single sample gave rise to the 14 T cell receptor delta chains below, sequenced in a study of Vδ1+ human thymocytes. Points from the study as a whole: Thymic TRG and TRD repertoires appeared highly polyclonal, with Gaussian CDR3 length distributions.

RNA was extracted from the cells and then reverse transcribed. Pooled V-gene forward primers with one constant-region reverse primer generated the CDR3 amplicons by multiplex PCR. TCRdb reapplied CATT to the multiplex PCR reads. The data hold more than 50,000 delta-chain clones, with more than 15% observed a single time. No antigen has been assigned to these receptors. The specimen sequenced was Vdelta1+ gamma-delta thymocytes from the thymus. Described subset: FACS-sorted CD3+ TCRalphabeta- TCRVdelta1+ TCRVdelta2- thymocytes. All receptors derive from a boy under two years old who had congenital heart surgery.

This clone was counted a few times. The chain has TRDV1 and TRDJ1, with 7 bases matching TRDD3. The CDR3 extends over 17 amino acids. CDR1 is TSWWSYY, CDR2 QGS, per germline. Trimming removed 2 bases from V and 0 bases from J; junction bases left unmatched: 9. CDR3 nucleotide sequence: TGTGCTCTTGGGGAATGTTGTGGGGGGATTTACACCGATAAACTCATCTTT. Protein: CALGECCGGIYTDKLIF.

This clone appeared a few times. The gene calls are TRDV1 and TRDJ1; maybe TRDD2 (5 bases). V lost 4 bases to trimming and J lost 0 bases, with 27 bases between them. There are 20 residues in the CDR3. Germline V gene data show CDR1 as TSWWSYY and CDR2 as QGS. CDR3 loop: CALGGQPFLLIPPYTDKLIF. CDR3 DNA: TGTGCTCTTGGGGGCCAACCATTCCTCCTAATCCCCCCGTACACCGATAAACTCATCTTT.

This clone was observed a handful of times. The rearrangement links TRDV1 to TRDJ1; 10 bases fit TRDD3. This CDR3 has 19 residues. The trim removed 0 bases at V and 2 bases at J, leaving 12 bases unmatched. Germline CDR1 TSWWSYY, CDR2 QGS. CDR3 coding DNA: TGTGCTCTTGGGGAACTTTCTAGGGGGATACGCAGATGTACCGATAAACTCATCTTT. Its translation: CALGELSRGIRRCTDKLIF.

The chain combines TRDV1 with TRDJ1, with 9 bases fitting TRDD3. V lost 3 bases and J lost 5; bases outside the gene matches: 16. This CDR3 region has 18 residues. Germline lookup yields CDR1 TSWWSYY and CDR2 QGS. The CDR3 coding sequence is TGTGCTCTTGGGGATACGTTCCTTCATGGGGATACGGGTGATAAACTCATCTTT. This sequence encodes CALGDTFLHGDTGDKLIF.

The rearrangement joins TRDV1 to TRDJ1; TRDD3 matches 7 bases. The CDR3 extends over 15 amino acids. V gave up 3 bases and J gave up 5 bases; unmatched junction bases: 9. Germline loops: CDR1 TSWWSYY, CDR2 QGS. For the CDR3, the DNA is TGTGCTCTTGGGGACCCTTCACTGGGGAAGGATAAACTCATCTTT. This gives the protein CALGDPSLGKDKLIF.

The chain employs TRDV1 and TRDJ1; D is unresolved. The CDR3 runs 17 residues. Trimming removed 1 base from V and 5 bases from J, with 20 bases in between. Germline CDR1 reads TSWWSYY; CDR2 reads QGS. CDR3 loop: CALGEPSKGPQTDKLIF. CDR3 coding DNA: TGTGCTCTTGGGGAACCCTCCAAAGGTCCACAAACTGATAAACTCATCTTT.

This clone was found once. This sequence joins TRDV1 and TRDJ2, with TRDD3 matching over 8 bases. CDR3 length: 17 residues. With V trimmed by 5 bases and J by 4 bases, 12 bases remained unmatched. Germline values: CDR1 TSWWSYY, CDR2 QGS. The CDR3 protein is CALGPPTGWGRTAQLFF. The CDR3 DNA reads as TGTGCTCTTGGGCCGCCTACGGGCTGGGGGAGGACAGCACAACTCTTCTTT.

This clone was counted a few times. The chain is built from TRDV1 and TRDJ1, with 9 bases that match TRDD3. This CDR3 spans 18 amino acids. The V and J ends lost 2 bases and 3 bases, in that order; junction bases with no gene match: 13. Germline V gene data show CDR1 as TSWWSYY and CDR2 as QGS. The CDR3 nucleotides read TGTGCTCTTGGGGAATTTGATAGTGCGGGGGATACCCCCGATAAACTCATCTTT. It is translated as CALGEFDSAGDTPDKLIF.

V is TRDV1 and J is TRDJ1, with D possibly being TRDD1 or TRDD3 (5 bases each). The CDR3 loop spans 15 amino acids. Trimming removed 5 bases from V and 1 base from J, with 14 bases in between. Per the germline V gene, CDR1 is TSWWSYY and CDR2 is QGS. The CDR3 coding sequence is TGTGCTCTTGGGAATAGGGGGGGTTTCACCGATAAACTCATCTTT. It specifies CALGNRGGFTDKLIF.

There are a few counts of this clone. J is TRDJ1 and V is TRDV1; 8 bases align to TRDD3. V lost 1 base to trimming and J lost 8 bases; unmatched junction nucleotides: 15. The germline V gene encodes CDR1 TSWWSYY and CDR2 QGS. This CDR3 is built from 17 residues. The CDR3 sequence is CALGEHHGCPGGPKLIF. For the CDR3, the DNA is TGTGCTCTTGGGGAACATCATGGCTGTCCTGGGGGACCCAAACTCATCTTT.

This clone was counted only a few times. The V gene is TRDV1, the J gene TRDJ1, with D possibly being TRDD3 (8 bases). This CDR3 region has 18 residues. Trimming took off 10 bases at V and 0 bases at J, with 27 bases between the two ends. The germline V gene encodes CDR1 TSWWSYY and CDR2 QGS. CDR3 DNA: TGTGCTCCGACATTTCCTACCCAACTGGGGGCTTACACCGATAAACTCATCTTT. Encoded protein: CAPTFPTQLGAYTDKLIF.

Regarding this clone: A read error is possible here, since a much larger clone lies one base away. The identical CDR3 is also encoded by other nucleotide sequences in the sample. The genes are TRAV29/DV5 and TRDJ1; 9 nucleotides line up with TRDD2. Losses at the gene ends were 4 bases for V and 14 bases for J; bases not matched to a gene: 18. CDR3 size: 14 residues. Germline CDR1 NSMFDY, CDR2 ISSIKDK. CDR3 DNA sequence: TGTGCAGCACTGCCTTCCTACTGTTGCTGGAATCTTATCTTT. Translated: CAALPSYCCWNLIF.

V is TRDV1 and J is TRDJ1; 8 bases agree with TRDD3. J was trimmed by 0 bases and V by 0 bases; bases with no gene match: 30. This CDR3 comprises 25 residues. Germline CDR1 and CDR2: TSWWSYY and QGS. CDR3 protein: CALGELEAGGHPESGWPSDTDKLIF. The CDR3 nucleotides read TGTGCTCTTGGGGAACTAGAGGCTGGGGGACACCCCGAATCCGGCTGGCCATCCGACACCGATAAACTCATCTTT.

This clone turned up a few times. This sequence joins TRDV1 and TRDJ1, with 12 nucleotides matching TRDD3. CDR1 is TSWWSYY and CDR2 is QGS in the germline V gene. J was trimmed by 0 bases and V by 3 bases; bases with no gene match: 17. There are 21 residues in the CDR3. The CDR3 sequence is CALGDPSFSSLGDTYTDKLIF. CDR3 nucleotide sequence: TGTGCTCTTGGGGACCCCTCGTTTTCGTCACTGGGGGATACCTACACCGATAAACTCATCTTT.